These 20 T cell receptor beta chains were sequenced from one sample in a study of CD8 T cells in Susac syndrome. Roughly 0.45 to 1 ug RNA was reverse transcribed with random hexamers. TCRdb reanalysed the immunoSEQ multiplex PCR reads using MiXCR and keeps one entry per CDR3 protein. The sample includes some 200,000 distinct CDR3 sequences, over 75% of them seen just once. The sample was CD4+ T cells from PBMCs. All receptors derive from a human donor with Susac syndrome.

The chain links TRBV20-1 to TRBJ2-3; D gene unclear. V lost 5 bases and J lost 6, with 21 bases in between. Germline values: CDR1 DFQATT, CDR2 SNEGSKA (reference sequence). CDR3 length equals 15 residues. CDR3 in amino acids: CSALFPRPERDTQYF. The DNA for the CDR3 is TGCAGTGCTTTATTCCCCCGGCCCGAAAGGGATACGCAGTATTTT.

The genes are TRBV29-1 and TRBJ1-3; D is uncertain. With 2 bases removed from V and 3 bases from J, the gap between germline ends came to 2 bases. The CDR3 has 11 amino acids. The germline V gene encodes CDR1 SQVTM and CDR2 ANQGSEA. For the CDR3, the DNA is TGCAGCGTTGAATTTGGAAACACCATATATTTT. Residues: CSVEFGNTIYF.

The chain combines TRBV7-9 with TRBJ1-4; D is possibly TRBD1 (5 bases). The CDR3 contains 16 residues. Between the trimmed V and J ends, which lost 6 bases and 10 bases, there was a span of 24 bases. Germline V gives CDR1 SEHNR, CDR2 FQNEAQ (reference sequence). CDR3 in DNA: TGTGCCAGCAGTCATAGGGCCGTCGGGGCAGAAGGAAAACTGTTTTTT. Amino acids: CASSHRAVGAEGKLFF.

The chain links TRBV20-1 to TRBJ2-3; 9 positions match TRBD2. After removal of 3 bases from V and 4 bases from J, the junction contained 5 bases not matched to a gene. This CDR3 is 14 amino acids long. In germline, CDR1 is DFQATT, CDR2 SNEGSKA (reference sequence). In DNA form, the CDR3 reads TGCAGTGCTAGCCTAGCGGGGATGGCAGATACGCAGTATTTT. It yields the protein CSASLAGMADTQYF.

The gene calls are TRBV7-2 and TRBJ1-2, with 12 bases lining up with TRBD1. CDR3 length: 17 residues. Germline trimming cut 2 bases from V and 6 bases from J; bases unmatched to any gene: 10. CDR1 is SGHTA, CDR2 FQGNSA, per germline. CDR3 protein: CASSLQPTGTGGHGYTF. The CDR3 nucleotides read TGTGCCAGCAGCTTACAACCTACCGGGACAGGGGGCCATGGCTACACCTTC.

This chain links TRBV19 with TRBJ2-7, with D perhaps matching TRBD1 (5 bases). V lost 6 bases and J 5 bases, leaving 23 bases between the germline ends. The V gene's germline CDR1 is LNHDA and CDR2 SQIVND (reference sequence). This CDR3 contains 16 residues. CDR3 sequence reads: CASSSRRGRTVHEQYF. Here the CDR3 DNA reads TGTGCCAGTAGCTCACGTAGGGGCAGAACCGTCCACGAGCAGTACTTC.

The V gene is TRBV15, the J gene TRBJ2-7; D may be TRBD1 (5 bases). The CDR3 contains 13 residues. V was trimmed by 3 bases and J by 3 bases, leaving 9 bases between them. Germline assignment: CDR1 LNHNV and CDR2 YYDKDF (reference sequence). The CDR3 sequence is CATSRDISYEQYF. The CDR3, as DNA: TGTGCCACCAGCAGGGACATTAGCTACGAGCAGTACTTC.

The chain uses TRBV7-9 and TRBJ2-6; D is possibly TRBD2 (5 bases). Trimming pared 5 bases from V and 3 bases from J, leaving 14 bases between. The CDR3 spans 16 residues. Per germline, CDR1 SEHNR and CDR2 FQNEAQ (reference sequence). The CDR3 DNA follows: TGTGCCAGCAGCCCCCCCGGGGTTGGTGGGGCCAACGTCCTGACTTTC. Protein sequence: CASSPPGVGGANVLTF.

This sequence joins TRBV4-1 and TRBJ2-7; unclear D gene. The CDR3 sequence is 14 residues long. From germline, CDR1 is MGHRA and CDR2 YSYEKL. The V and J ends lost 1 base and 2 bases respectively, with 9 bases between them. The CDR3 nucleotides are TGCGCCAGCAGCCAAGTTCCAGGAACCTACGAGCAGTACTTC. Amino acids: CASSQVPGTYEQYF.

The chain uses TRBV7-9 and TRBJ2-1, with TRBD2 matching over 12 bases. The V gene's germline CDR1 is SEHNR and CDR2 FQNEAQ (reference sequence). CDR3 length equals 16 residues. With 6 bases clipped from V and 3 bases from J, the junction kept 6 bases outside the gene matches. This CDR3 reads CASSRLAGEGYNEQFF. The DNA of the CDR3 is TGTGCCAGCAGTAGACTAGCGGGGGAGGGCTACAATGAGCAGTTCTTC.

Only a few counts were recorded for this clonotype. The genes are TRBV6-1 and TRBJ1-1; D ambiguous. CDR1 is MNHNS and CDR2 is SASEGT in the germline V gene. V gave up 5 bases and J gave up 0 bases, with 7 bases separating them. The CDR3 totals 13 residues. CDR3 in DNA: TGTGCCAGCAGTCTCTCCATGAACACTGAAGCTTTCTTT. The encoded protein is CASSLSMNTEAFF.

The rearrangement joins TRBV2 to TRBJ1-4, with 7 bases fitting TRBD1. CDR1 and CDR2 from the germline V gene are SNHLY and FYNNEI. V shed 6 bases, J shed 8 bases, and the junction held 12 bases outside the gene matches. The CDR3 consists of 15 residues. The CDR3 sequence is CASSHRTGSGEKLFF. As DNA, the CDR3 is TGTGCCAGCAGCCACAGGACAGGCTCGGGGGAAAAACTGTTTTTT. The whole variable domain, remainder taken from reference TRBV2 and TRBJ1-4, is EPEVTQTPSHQVTQMGQEVILRCVPISNHLYFYWYRQILGQKVEFLVSFYNNEISEKSEIFDDQFSVERPDGSNFTLKIRSTKLEDSAMYFCASSHRTGSGEKLFFGSGTQLSVL.

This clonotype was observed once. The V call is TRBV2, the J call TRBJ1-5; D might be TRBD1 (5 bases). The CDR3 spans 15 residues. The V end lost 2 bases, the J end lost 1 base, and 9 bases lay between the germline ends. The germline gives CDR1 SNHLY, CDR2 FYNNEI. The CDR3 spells CASSEIAGSNQPQHF. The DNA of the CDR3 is TGTGCCAGCAGTGAAATCGCAGGGAGCAATCAGCCCCAGCATTTT.

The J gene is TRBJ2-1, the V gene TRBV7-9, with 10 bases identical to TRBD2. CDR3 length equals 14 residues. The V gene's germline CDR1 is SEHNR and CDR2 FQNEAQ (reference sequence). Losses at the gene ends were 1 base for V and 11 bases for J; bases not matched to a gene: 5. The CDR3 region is CASSLEREGLKQFF. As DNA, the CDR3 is TGTGCCAGCAGCTTAGAGCGGGAGGGCCTGAAGCAGTTCTTC.

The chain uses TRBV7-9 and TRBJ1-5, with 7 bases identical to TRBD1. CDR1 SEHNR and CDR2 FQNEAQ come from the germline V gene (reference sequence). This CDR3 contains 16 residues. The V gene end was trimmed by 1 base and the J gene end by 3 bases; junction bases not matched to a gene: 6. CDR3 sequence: CASSLVSGTVNQPQHF. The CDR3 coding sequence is TGTGCCAGCAGCTTAGTTTCTGGGACAGTCAATCAGCCCCAGCATTTT.

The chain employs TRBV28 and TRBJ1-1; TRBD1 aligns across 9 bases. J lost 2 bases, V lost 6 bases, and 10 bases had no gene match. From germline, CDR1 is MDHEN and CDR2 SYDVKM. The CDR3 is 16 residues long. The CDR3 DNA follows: TGTGCCAGCAGCCTATACCGGGACAGGGTCAACACTGAAGCTTTCTTT. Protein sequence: CASSLYRDRVNTEAFF.

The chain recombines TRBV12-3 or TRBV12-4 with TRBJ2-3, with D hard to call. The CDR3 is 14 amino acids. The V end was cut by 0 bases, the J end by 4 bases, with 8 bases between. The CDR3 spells CASSLASRPDTQYF. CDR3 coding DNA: TGTGCCAGCAGTTTAGCGTCTCGACCAGATACGCAGTATTTT.

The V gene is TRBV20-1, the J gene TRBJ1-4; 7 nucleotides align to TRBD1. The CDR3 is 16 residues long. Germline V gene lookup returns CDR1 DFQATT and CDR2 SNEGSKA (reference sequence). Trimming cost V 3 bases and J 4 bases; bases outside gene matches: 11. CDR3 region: CSASGLGGTDNEKLFF. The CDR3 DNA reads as TGCAGTGCTAGTGGACTCGGGGGGACAGATAATGAAAAACTGTTTTTT.

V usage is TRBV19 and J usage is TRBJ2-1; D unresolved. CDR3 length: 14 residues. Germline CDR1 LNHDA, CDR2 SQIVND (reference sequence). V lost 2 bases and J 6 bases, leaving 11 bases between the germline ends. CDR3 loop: CASSIRAESNEQFF. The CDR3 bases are TGTGCCAGTAGTATAAGGGCCGAGAGCAATGAGCAGTTCTTC.

CDR3 sequence reads: CASSPVRSYNEQFF. CDR3 sequence (DNA): TGCGCCAGCAGCCCAGTCCGCTCCTACAATGAGCAGTTCTTC. The rearrangement uses TRBV5-1 and TRBJ2-1; D not resolved. Trimming left V 4 bases short and J 0 bases short, with 8 bases between. Germline V gene data show CDR1 as SGHRS and CDR2 as YFSETQ. The CDR3 extends over 14 amino acids.